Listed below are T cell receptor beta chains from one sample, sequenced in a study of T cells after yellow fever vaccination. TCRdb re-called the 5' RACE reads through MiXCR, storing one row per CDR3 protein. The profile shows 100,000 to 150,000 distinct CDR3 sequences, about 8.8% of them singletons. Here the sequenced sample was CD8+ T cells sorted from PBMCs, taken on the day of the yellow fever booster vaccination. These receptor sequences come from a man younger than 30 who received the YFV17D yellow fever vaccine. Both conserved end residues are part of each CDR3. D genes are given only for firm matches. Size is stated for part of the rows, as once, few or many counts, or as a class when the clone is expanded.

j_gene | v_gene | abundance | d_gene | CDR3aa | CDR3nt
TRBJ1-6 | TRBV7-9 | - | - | CASSARWGNSPLHF | TGTGCCAGCAGCGCCCGCTGGGGGAATTCACCCCTCCACTTT
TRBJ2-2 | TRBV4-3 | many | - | CASSHPRSGELFF | TGCGCCAGCAGCCACCCACGGAGCGGGGAGCTGTTTTTT
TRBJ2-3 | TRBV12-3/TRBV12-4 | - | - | CASSSTRSSDTQYF | TGTGCCAGCAGTTCGACACGCTCGTCAGATACGCAGTATTTT
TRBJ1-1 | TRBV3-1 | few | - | CASSLSVRGISEAFF | TGTGCCAGCAGTCTAAGCGTAAGGGGGATCTCTGAAGCTTTCTTT
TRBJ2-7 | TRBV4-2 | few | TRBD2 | CASSPTERGESYEQYF | TGTGCCAGCAGCCCAACCGAGCGGGGGGAATCCTACGAGCAGTACTTC
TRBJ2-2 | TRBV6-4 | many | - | CASSDSIPGTGTGELFF | TGTGCCAGCAGTGACTCGATTCCAGGGACTGGGACCGGGGAGCTGTTTTTT
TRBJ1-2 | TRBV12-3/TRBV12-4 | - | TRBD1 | CASSIHRGPPFYYGYTF | TGTGCCAGCAGTATACACAGGGGGCCACCCTTTTACTATGGCTACACCTTC
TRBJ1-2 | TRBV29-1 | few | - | CSVEALLDRTF | TGCAGCGTTGAAGCCCTGTTGGATCGGACCTTC
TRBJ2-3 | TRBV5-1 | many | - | CASRSDSTDTQYF | TGCGCCAGCAGGTCGGACAGCACAGATACGCAGTATTTT
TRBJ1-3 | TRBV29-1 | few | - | CSVVGVAGNTIYF | TGCAGCGTTGTTGGGGTTGCTGGAAACACCATATATTTT
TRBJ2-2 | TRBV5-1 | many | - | CASSPGMNTGELFFF | -
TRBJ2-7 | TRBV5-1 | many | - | CASSLTGRSYEQYF | TGCGCCAGCAGCTTAACTGGACGATCTTACGAGCAGTACTTC
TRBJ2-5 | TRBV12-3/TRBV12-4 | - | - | CASSLQPQETQYF | TGTGCCAGCAGTTTGCAGCCCCAAGAGACCCAGTACTTC
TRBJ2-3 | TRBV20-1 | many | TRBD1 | CSADRVASTDTQYF | TGCAGTGCTGACAGGGTTGCAAGCACAGATACGCAGTATTTT
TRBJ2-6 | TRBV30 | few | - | CAWGGSGANVLTF | TGTGCCTGGGGGGGTTCTGGGGCCAACGTCCTGACTTTC
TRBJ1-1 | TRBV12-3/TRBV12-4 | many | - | CASSLTNTEAFF | TGTGCCAGCAGTTTAACGAACACTGAAGCTTTCTTT
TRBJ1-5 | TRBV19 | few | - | CASEDSNQPQHF | TGTGCCTCTGAGGATAGCAATCAGCCCCAGCATTTT
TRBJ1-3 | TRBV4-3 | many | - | CASSQVPGSFSGNTIYF | TGCGCCAGCAGCCAAGTTCCAGGGTCTTTCTCTGGAAACACCATATATTTT
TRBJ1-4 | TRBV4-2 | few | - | CASSHGTGRLSSEKLFF | TGTGCCAGCAGCCATGGTACCGGGAGACTGAGTAGTGAAAAACTGTTTTTT
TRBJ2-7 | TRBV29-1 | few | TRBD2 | CSVVASGGPAEQYF | TGCAGCGTTGTGGCTAGCGGGGGCCCCGCCGAGCAGTACTTC
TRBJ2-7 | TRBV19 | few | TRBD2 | CASSMISGGYEQYF | TGTGCCAGTAGTATGATTAGCGGGGGCTACGAGCAGTACTTC
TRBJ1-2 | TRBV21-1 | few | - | CAILRRGVKNGYTF | TGTGCGATCCTCAGGCGGGGGGTGAAGAATGGCTACACCTTC
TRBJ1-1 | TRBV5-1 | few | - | CASSLGGSTEAFF | TGCGCCAGCAGCTTGGGGGGTTCCACTGAAGCTTTCTTT
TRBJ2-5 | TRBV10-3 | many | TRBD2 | CAISESGLAVAETQYF | TGTGCCATCAGTGAGTCGGGACTAGCAGTTGCAGAGACCCAGTACTTC
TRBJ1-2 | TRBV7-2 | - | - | CASQGTSYGYTF | TGTGCCAGTCAGGGGACCAGCTATGGCTACACCTTC
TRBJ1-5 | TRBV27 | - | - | CASSYHGQPQHF | TGTGCCAGCAGTTATCATGGCCAGCCCCAGCATTTT
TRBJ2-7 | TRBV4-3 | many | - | CASSQDLGDYEQYF | TGCGCCAGCAGCCAAGATCTTGGAGACTACGAGCAGTACTTC
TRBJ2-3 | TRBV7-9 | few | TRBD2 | CASSLAPTAGVTNEIDTQYF | TGTGCCAGCAGCTTAGCCCCGACGGCGGGGGTCACGAATGAAATAGATACGCAGTATTTT
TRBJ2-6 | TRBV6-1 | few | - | CASSLEGPSGANVLTF | TGTGCCAGCTCTCTTGAGGGACCCTCTGGGGCCAACGTCCTGACTTTC
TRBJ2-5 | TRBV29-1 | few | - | CSVDRTGETQYF | TGCAGCGTTGATCGAACAGGAGAGACCCAGTACTTC
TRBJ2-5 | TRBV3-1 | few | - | CASSQGSGDQETQYF | TGTGCCAGCAGCCAAGGTTCAGGGGACCAAGAGACCCAGTACTTC
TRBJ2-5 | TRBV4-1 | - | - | CASSPRSGQETQYF | TGCGCCAGCAGCCCGAGGTCAGGGCAAGAGACCCAGTACTTC
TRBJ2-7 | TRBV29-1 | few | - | CSAQGGGSYEQYF | TGCAGCGCCCAAGGGGGGGGCTCCTACGAGCAGTACTTC
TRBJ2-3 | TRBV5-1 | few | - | CASSLVGVVTDTQYF | TGCGCCAGCAGCTTGGTGGGGGTTGTAACAGATACGCAGTATTTT
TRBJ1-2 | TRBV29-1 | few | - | CSVENRPYGYTF | TGCAGCGTTGAGAACAGACCCTATGGCTACACCTTC
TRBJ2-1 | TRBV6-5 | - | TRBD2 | CASSYSAGGEYNEQFF | TGTGCCAGCAGTTACTCAGCGGGGGGCGAGTACAATGAGCAGTTCTTC
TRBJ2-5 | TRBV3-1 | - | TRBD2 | CASSQPTSGAEETQYF | TGTGCCAGCAGCCAGCCGACTAGCGGGGCCGAAGAGACCCAGTACTTC
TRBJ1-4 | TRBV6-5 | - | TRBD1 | CASSYSWDSLNEKLFF | TGTGCCAGCAGTTACTCTTGGGACAGCTTAAATGAAAAACTGTTTTTT
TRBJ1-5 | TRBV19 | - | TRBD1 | CASSMRQGARNQPQHF | TGTGCCAGTAGCATGCGACAGGGGGCCAGAAATCAGCCCCAGCATTTT
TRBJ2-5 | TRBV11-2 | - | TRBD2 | CASSRNGLAGRQETQYF | TGTGCCAGCAGCCGAAATGGACTAGCGGGGAGACAAGAGACCCAGTACTTC
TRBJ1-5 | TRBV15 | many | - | CATSRDWAGNQPQHF | TGTGCCACCAGCAGAGATTGGGCAGGGAATCAGCCCCAGCATTTT
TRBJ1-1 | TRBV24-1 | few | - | CATSSLDTEAFF | TGTGCCACCAGTAGTCTTGACACTGAAGCTTTCTTT
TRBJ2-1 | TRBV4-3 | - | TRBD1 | CASSRQGSYNEQFF | TGCGCCAGCAGCCGACAGGGTTCCTACAATGAGCAGTTCTTC
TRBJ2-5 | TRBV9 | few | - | CASSVGGMYQETQYF | TGTGCCAGCAGCGTTGGCGGGATGTACCAAGAGACCCAGTACTTC
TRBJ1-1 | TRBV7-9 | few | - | CASSPSAGPDTEAFF | TGTGCCAGCAGCCCCTCGGCCGGGCCCGACACTGAAGCTTTCTTT
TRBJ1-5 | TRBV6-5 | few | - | CASSYVEGGQPQHF | TGTGCCAGCAGTTACGTGGAGGGAGGGCAGCCCCAGCATTTT
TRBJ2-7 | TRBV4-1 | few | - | CASSQKALYEQYF | TGCGCCAGCAGCCAAAAGGCCCTCTACGAGCAGTACTTC
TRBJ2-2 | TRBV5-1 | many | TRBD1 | CASSTYMTGANTGELFF | TGCGCCAGCAGCACTTACATGACAGGGGCGAACACCGGGGAGCTGTTTTTT
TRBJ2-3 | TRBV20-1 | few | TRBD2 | CSARDRYAGGSTDTQYF | TGCAGTGCTAGAGATCGTTATGCGGGGGGGAGCACAGATACGCAGTATTTT
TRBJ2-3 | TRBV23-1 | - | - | CASSHETVDTDTQYF | TGCGCCAGCAGTCATGAGACAGTGGACACAGATACGCAGTATTTT
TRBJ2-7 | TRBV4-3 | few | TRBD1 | CASSHGDREAYEQYF | TGCGCCAGCAGCCACGGGGACAGGGAGGCCTACGAGCAGTACTTC
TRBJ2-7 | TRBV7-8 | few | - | CASSLVTHEQYF | TGTGCCAGCAGCTTAGTGACCCACGAGCAGTACTTC
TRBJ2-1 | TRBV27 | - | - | CASSSWGSYNEQFF | TGTGCCAGCAGTTCGTGGGGATCCTACAATGAGCAGTTCTTC
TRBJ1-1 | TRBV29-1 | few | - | CSVSMNTEAFF | TGCAGCGTTTCCATGAACACTGAAGCTTTCTTT
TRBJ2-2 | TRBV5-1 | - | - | CASSLEVRQTTGELFF | TGCGCCAGCAGCTTGGAAGTTAGGCAGACCACCGGGGAGCTGTTTTTT